The 4 T cell receptor beta chains in this list originate from one sample, sequenced in a study of blood T cell repertoires in COVID-19. Only in-frame clones appear in the TCRdb table, and some are missing; sequencing was by immunoSEQ multiplex PCR. The data show about 70,000 clones, with roughly 82% seen just once and 28% held by the top ten. Sequencing was done on a sample of peripheral blood. The receptor source for this set is a woman older than 75 with active or convalescent COVID-19.

The V and J genes are TRBV7-6 and TRBJ2-3; D remains unclear. The CDR3 covers 13 residues. The germline CDR1 and CDR2 sequences are SGHVS and FNYEAQ. Trimming pared 5 bases from V and 4 bases from J, leaving 10 bases between. This chain's CDR3 is CASSQSAADTQYF. CDR3 sequence (DNA): TGTGCCAGCAGCCAAAGTGCGGCAGATACGCAGTATTTT.

The DNA for the CDR3 is TGTGCCAGCAGCACACAGGGGACTAGCACAGATACGCAGTATTTT. The encoded protein is CASSTQGTSTDTQYF. This chain connects TRBV9 to TRBJ2-3; tentative D call: TRBD1 (7 bases). The CDR3 is 15 residues long. CDR1 and CDR2 from the germline V gene are SGDLS and YYNGEE. V was clipped by 4 bases and J by 0 bases, with 12 bases between them. The complete variable domain, with remaining parts taken from reference TRBV9 and TRBJ2-3, reads DSGVTQTPKHLITATGQRVTLRCSPRSGDLSVYWYQQSLDQGLQFLIQYYNGEERAKGNILERFSAQQFPDLHSELNLSSLELGDSALYFCASSTQGTSTDTQYFGPGTRLTVL.

This sequence joins TRBV11-2 and TRBJ2-5, with 11 nucleotides matching TRBD2. With 1 base clipped from V and 5 bases from J, the junction kept 3 bases outside the gene matches. CDR3 size: 15 residues. The germline CDR1 and CDR2 sequences are SGHAT and FQNNGV. The CDR3 loop is CASSLGTSGWETQYF. The CDR3 DNA sequence: TGTGCCAGCAGCTTAGGGACTAGCGGGTGGGAGACCCAGTACTTC.

The rearrangement uses TRBV3-1 (or the pseudogene TRBV3-2) and TRBJ1-2, with D possibly being TRBD1 (5 bases). Germline V gene sequence: CDR1 LGHDT, CDR2 YNNKEL (reference sequence). V was pared by 0 bases and J by 7 bases, with 18 bases between. This CDR3 spans 16 amino acids. The CDR3 spells CASSQETGQILPGYTF. In DNA, the CDR3 is TGTGCCAGCAGCCAAGAAACAGGCCAGATCCTCCCTGGCTACACCTTC.